Below, 2 T cell receptor beta chains from the same sample are listed, as sequenced in a study of breast tumors, draining lymph nodes, adjacent tissues. Using its own MiXCR run on the multiplex PCR reads, TCRdb lists one record per CDR3 protein. Among around 250,000 distinct CDR3 sequences listed, about 34% were seen once. The lymph nodes were axillary draining lymph nodes from breast cancer patients. Sequencing was done on a sample of axillary lymph node tissue. The receptors were sampled from a female donor with breast cancer. Some clones in this sample may be carry-over from other donors' samples.

This clonotype was observed a single time. The CDR3 is CATSEGQGSTIYF. CDR3 in DNA: TGTGCCACCAGTGAGGGACAGGGGAGCACCATATATTTT. V is TRBV24-1 and J is TRBJ1-3, with 10 bases lining up with TRBD1. The V gene end was trimmed by 4 bases and the J gene end by 9 bases; junction bases not matched to a gene: 2. CDR1 and CDR2 (germline): KGHDR, SFDVKD. This CDR3 region has 13 residues.

This chain uses TRBV29-1 with TRBJ1-3; TRBD1 might be the D (6 bases). Trimming left V 7 bases short and J 0 bases short, with 19 bases between. Germline V CDR1 and CDR2: SQVTM, ANQGSEA. The CDR3 totals 16 residues. The CDR3 DNA sequence: TGCAGCGCGCCAACCAGGGGACCGACCTCTGGAAACACCATATATTTT. Protein product: CSAPTRGPTSGNTIYF.